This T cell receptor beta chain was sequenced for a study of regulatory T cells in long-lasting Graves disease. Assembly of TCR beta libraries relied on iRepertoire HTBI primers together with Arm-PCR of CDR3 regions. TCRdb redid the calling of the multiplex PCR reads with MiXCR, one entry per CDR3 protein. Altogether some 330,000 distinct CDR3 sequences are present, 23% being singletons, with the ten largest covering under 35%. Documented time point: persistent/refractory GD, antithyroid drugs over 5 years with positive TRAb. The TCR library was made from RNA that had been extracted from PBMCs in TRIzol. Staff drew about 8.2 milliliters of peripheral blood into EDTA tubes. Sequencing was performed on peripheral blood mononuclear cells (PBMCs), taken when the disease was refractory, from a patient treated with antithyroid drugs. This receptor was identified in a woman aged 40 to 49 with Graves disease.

CDR3 nucleotides: TGCAGCGCTGTTCCTAAAGGGCTCACAGATACGCAGTATTTT. Encoded protein: CSAVPKGLTDTQYF. The rearrangement joins TRBV29-1 to TRBJ2-3, with D uncertain. The V end lost 7 bases, the J end lost 2 bases, and 16 bases lay between the germline ends. Germline CDR1 and CDR2: SQVTM and ANQGSEA. This CDR3 is 14 amino acids long.